This TCR beta chain was identified in a study of early T cells in non-severe SARS-CoV-2 infection. Study context: Chains were not paired, and sequencing was done on bulk RNA from unsorted whole blood.

CDR3 length: 14 residues. Germline trimming cut 6 bases from V and 5 bases from J; bases unmatched to any gene: 6. As part of library construction, unique molecular identifiers were attached to individual cDNA molecules. TCRdb re-derived calls from the 5' RACE reads in MiXCR, one entry per CDR3 protein. Here the sample spans tens of thousands of distinct CDR3 sequences, around 11% being singletons. This clonotype was seen at least ten times. The antigen remains unidentified. General study results and limits: A preference for anti-spike CD8 responses marked VDJdb matching, which missed private and CD4 specificities.

The TCR sequence derives from an adult who was a healthcare worker with PCR-confirmed SARS-CoV-2 infection or an uninfected control (not recorded which). The chain is built from TRBV12-3 or TRBV12-4 and TRBJ2-5, with TRBD1 matching over 10 bases. The sequencing here drew on whole blood, taken at baseline. This CDR3 is CASRTGGGRETQYF. The CDR3, as DNA: TGTGCCAGCAGGACAGGGGGCGGAAGGGAGACCCAGTACTTC.